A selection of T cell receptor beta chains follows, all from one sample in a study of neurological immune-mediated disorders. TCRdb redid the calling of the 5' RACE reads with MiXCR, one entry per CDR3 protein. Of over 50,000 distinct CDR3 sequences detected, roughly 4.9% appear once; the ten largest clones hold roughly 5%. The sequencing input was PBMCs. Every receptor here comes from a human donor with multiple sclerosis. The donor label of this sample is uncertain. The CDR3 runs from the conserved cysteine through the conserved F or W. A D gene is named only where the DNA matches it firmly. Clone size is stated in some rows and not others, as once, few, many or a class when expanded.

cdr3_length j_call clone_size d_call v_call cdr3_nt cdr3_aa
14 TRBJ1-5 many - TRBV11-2 TGTGCCAGCAGCCCAGACCGTTACAATCAGCCCCAGCATTTT CASSPDRYNQPQHF
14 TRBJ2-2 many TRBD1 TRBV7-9 TGTGCCAGCAGCAGCGGACAGGGGAACGGGGAGCTGTTTTTT CASSSGQGNGELFF
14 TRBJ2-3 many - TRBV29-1 TGCAGCGTTGAAATTCCTGGGCTGACAGATACGCAGTATTTT CSVEIPGLTDTQYF
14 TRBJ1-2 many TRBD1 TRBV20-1 TGCAGTGCTAAAGATGGACAGGGCGCCTATGGCTACACCTTC CSAKDGQGAYGYTF
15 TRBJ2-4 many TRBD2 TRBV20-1 TGCAGTGCTAGAGGTCCCCGGGGGGGTGAGGACATTCAGTACTTC CSARGPRGGEDIQYF
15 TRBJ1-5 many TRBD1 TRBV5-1 TGCGCCAGCAGCCCAGGGACAGGGGGCACTCAGCCCCAGCATTTT CASSPGTGGTQPQHF
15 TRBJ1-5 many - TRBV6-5 TGTGCCAGCAGTCCCACCGGACTGTCATATCAGCCCCAGCATTTT CASSPTGLSYQPQHF
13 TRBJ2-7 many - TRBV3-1 TGTGCCAGCAGCCAAAGGGAGACCTACGAGCAGTACTTC CASSQRETYEQYF
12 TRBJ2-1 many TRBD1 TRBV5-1 TGCGCCAGCAGCTTGTCCCTGGACAGGGTGGTCTTC CASSLSLDRVVF
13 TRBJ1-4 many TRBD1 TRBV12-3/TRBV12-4 TGTGCCAGCAGCTTACAGGGGGGAGAAAAACTGTTTTTT CASSLQGGEKLFF
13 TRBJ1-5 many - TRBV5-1 TGCGCCAGCAGCCTTGAGGTGGATCAGCCCCAGCATTTT CASSLEVDQPQHF
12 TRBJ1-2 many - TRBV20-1 TGCAGTGCTAGGGACACCTTACGGGGCTACACCTTC CSARDTLRGYTF
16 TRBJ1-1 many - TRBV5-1 TGCGCCAGCAGCTTGGCGGGGGTGGGGGCGACCCCTGAAGCTTTCTTT CASSLAGVGATPEAFF
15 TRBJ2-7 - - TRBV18 TGTGCCAGCTCACCATGGGAATTCCGGGGCTACGAGCAGTACTTC CASSPWEFRGYEQYF
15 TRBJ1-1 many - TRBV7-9 TGTGCCAGCAGCCTTACGGGCACATTGAACACTGAAGCTTTCTTT CASSLTGTLNTEAFF
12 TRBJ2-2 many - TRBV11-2 TGTGCCAGCAAAGGGAGAACCGGGGAGCTGTTTTTT CASKGRTGELFF
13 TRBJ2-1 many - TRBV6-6 TGTGCCAGCAGTACCGCCCTAGGGGGTCTTCAGTTCTTC CASSTALGGLQFF
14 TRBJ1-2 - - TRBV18 TGTGCCAGCTCCAAGGACACCTTAAACTATGGCTACACCTTC CASSKDTLNYGYTF
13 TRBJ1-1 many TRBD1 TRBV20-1 TGCAGTGTCCACAGGGGGTTAAACACTGAAGCTTTCTTT CSVHRGLNTEAFF
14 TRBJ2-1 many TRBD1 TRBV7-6 TGTGCCAGCAGCTTGGGGACAGGACTCAATGAGCAGTTCTTC CASSLGTGLNEQFF
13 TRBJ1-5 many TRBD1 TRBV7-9 TGTGCCAGCTCAGGGGGAAGCAATCAGCCCCAGCATTTT CASSGGSNQPQHF
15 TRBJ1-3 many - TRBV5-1 TGCGCCAGCAGCTTGGAGCGGGCCTCAGACAACACCATATATTTT CASSLERASDNTIYF
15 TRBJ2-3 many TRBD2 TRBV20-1 TGCAGTGCTAGCACAAGCGGGGGGCGTGGGGATACGCAGTATTTT CSASTSGGRGDTQYF
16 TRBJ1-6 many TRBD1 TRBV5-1 TGCGCCAGCAGCTTGGCCAGACAGGGATGGGATTCACCCCTCCACTTT CASSLARQGWDSPLHF
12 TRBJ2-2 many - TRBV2 TGTGCCAGCCAAACCGGGTATGGGGAGCTGTTTTTT CASQTGYGELFF
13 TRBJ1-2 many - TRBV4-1 TGCGCCAGCAGCCAAGCCAAACGGGACGGCTACACCTTC CASSQAKRDGYTF
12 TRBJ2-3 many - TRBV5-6 TGTGCCAGCAGCTGGGCTCCAGATACGCAGTATTTT CASSWAPDTQYF
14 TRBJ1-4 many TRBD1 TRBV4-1 TGCGCCAGCAGACGGGACAGTACTAATGAAAAACTGTTTTTT CASRRDSTNEKLFF
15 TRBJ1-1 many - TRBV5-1 TGCGCCAGCAGCTCCACAGGGATCGGGAACACTGAAGCTTTCTTT CASSSTGIGNTEAFF
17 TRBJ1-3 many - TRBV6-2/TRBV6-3 TGTGCCAGCAGATCTACCCCGCGGGAGGGCTCCAAGAACACCATATATTTT CASRSTPREGSKNTIYF
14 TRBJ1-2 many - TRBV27 TGTGCCAGCAGTCAGGTTCCCCGAGGCTATGGCTACACCTTC CASSQVPRGYGYTF
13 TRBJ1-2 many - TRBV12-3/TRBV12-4 TGTGCCAGCAGTTTAAACCTGGAAACTGGCTACACCTTC CASSLNLETGYTF
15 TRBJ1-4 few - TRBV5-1 TGCGCCAGCAGCTTAAGTGGTGTCTTGGGGGAAAAACTGTTTTTT CASSLSGVLGEKLFF
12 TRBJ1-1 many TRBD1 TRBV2 TGTGCCAGCAGTGGGGGACAGGCTCCGGCTTTCTTT CASSGGQAPAFF
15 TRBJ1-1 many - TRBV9 TGTGCCAGCAGCCCCAGGTCTCTCCTGGGTACTGAAGCTTTCTTT CASSPRSLLGTEAFF